The text below deals with one TCR beta chain. No antigen is known for it. The data stem from a study of chemoradiotherapy in HPV16-positive cancers. At the level of the study: A couple of HPV16-positive patients' cells yielded candidate HPV-specific clones and common motifs.

Study observations and caveats: HPV-responsive T-cell expansion during chemoradiotherapy was linked to improved recurrence-free survival in HPV16-positive patients.

The CDR3 is made up of 14 amino acids. V lost 7 bases, J lost 2 bases, and 11 bases lay in between. The V gene's germline CDR1 is LNHDA and CDR2 SQIVND (reference sequence). Produced via immunoSEQ multiplex PCR; TCRdb's table is partial and in-frame only. The sample has about 68,000 clones, roughly 86% seen once. The source material was blood, sampled from a patient who underwent chemoradiotherapy. The clonotype comes from a human donor with HPV-associated anogenital cancer. The genes are TRBV19 and TRBJ2-2; D is unresolved. CDR3 in DNA: TGTGCCAGTACCCTAACGCCTAACACCGGGGAGCTGTTTTTT. It codes for CASTLTPNTGELFF.